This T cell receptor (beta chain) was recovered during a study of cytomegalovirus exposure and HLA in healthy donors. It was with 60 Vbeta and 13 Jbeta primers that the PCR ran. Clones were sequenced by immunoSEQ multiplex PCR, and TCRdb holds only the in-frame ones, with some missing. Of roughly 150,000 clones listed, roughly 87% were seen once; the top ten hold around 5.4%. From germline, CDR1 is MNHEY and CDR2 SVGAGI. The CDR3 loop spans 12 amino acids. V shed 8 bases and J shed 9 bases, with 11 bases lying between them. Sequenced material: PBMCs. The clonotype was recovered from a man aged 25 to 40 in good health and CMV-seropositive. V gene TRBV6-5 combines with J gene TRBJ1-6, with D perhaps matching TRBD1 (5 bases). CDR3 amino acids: CASGARVSPLHF. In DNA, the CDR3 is TGTGCCAGCGGGGCCCGGGTTTCACCCCTCCACTTT.